These 9 T cell receptor beta chains came from one sample sequenced in a study of CD8+CD57+ T cells in acquired aplastic anemia (dated by TCRdb to 2016 to 2018). Sequencing was carried out with an Illumina HiSeq 2000. Profiling of TCR beta VDJ combinations and CDR3 sequences used genomic DNA as the template. TCRdb ran its own pipeline on the public reads, namely fastp trimming at Q25 and MiXCR clone calling, and kept in-frame beta chains. Rows are combined by CDR3 protein, so each entry shows the most common genes and DNA. The sample table contains approximately 470,000 distinct CDR3 sequences; only one count was recorded for roughly a third of them. The biggest ten clones account for less than 1% of the sample. Expansion of CD8+CD57+ cells had been shown by flow cytometry in the patients chosen for sequencing. Source material: sorted CD4+, CD8+, or CD8+CD57+ T cells (not recorded which) from PBMCs. These receptors came from a human donor with aplastic anemia.

The CDR3 sequence: CSASFDRSLGYGYTF. CDR3 coding DNA: TGCAGTGCATCTTTTGACCGGTCTCTAGGCTATGGCTACACCTTC. The chain is built from TRBV20-1 and TRBJ1-2, with D unresolved. CDR3 length: 15 amino acids. The V gene's germline CDR1 is DFQATT and CDR2 SNEGSKA (reference sequence). V gave up 6 bases and J gave up 4 bases, with 21 bases separating them.

This chain connects TRBV19 to TRBJ1-4; D possibly corresponds to TRBD1 (5 bases). The V end was cut by 1 base, the J end by 5 bases, with 11 bases between. The CDR3 consists of 15 residues. Per germline, CDR1 LNHDA and CDR2 SQIVND (reference sequence). In DNA form, the CDR3 reads TGTGCCAGTAGTATAGTGGTCGGGGGAAATGAAAAACTGTTTTTT. It specifies CASSIVVGGNEKLFF.

The sample holds many counts of this clonotype. The gene calls are TRBV20-1 and TRBJ1-6; D possibly corresponds to TRBD1 (5 bases). Between the trimmed V and J ends, which lost 5 bases and 3 bases, there was a span of 11 bases. Per the germline V gene, CDR1 is DFQATT and CDR2 is SNEGSKA (reference sequence). The CDR3 covers 14 residues. CDR3 DNA: TGCAGTGCTCAGGGTCCCCGCTATAATTCACCCCTCCACTTT. It codes for CSAQGPRYNSPLHF.

Details on this clonotype: One end of the junction is discordant with germline, which a read error may explain. The chain recombines TRBV4-3 with TRBJ1-2; 8 bases agree with TRBD1. Germline lookup yields CDR1 LGHNA and CDR2 YSLEER. The CDR3 loop spans 18 amino acids. The CDR3 spells CASNQDTSVQGAIDGYTF. CDR3 sequence (DNA): TGCGCCAGCAACCAAGATACCTCCGTGCAGGGGGCTATTGATGGCTACACCTTC.

The J gene is TRBJ2-5, the V gene TRBV5-1, with a tentative D call TRBD2 (6 bases). CDR3 length equals 17 residues. V lost 4 bases to trimming and J lost 2 bases, with 21 bases between them. Germline loops: CDR1 SGHRS, CDR2 YFSETQ. The DNA of the CDR3 is TGCGCCAGCAGCCGTTGGGTCTTAGCGGAGCGGCAAGAGACCCAGTACTTC. Encoded protein: CASSRWVLAERQETQYF.

This clonotype appeared a few times. The chain is built from TRBV7-2 and TRBJ2-5; TRBD2 is a possible D gene (6 bases). The CDR3 is 14 amino acids. The germline V gene has CDR1 SGHTA and CDR2 FQGNSA. V lost 3 bases, J lost 5 bases, and 13 bases lay in between. The CDR3 sequence: CASSFGRRGETQYF. In DNA form, the CDR3 reads TGTGCCAGCAGCTTTGGACGTCGGGGGGAGACCCAGTACTTC.

This chain links TRBV5-1 with TRBJ2-6, with 10 bases lining up with TRBD2. Trimming cost V 4 bases and J 0 bases; bases outside gene matches: 7. Looked up from germline, CDR1 is SGHRS and CDR2 is YFSETQ. The CDR3 covers 18 residues. CDR3 nucleotide sequence: TGCGCCAGCAGCCCGCTAGCTAGCGGGGGCTCTGGGGCCAACGTCCTGACTTTC. Protein sequence: CASSPLASGGSGANVLTF. Supplemented by reference TRBV5-1 and TRBJ2-6, the full variable domain reads KAGVTQTPRYLIKTRGQQVTLSCSPISGHRSVSWYQQTPGQGLQFLFEYFSETQRNKGNFPGRFSGRQFSNSRSEMNVSTLELGDSALYLCASSPLASGGSGANVLTFGAGSRLTVL.

This clonotype has more than one count but fewer than ten. The V and J genes are TRBV30 and TRBJ1-2; 8 bases are shared with TRBD1. This CDR3 region has 13 residues. V shed 5 bases, J shed 2 bases, and the junction held 4 bases outside the gene matches. Germline CDR1 and CDR2: GTSNPN and SVGIG (reference sequence). This chain's CDR3 is CAWGGDRNYGYTF. The CDR3 coding sequence is TGTGCCTGGGGGGGGGACAGGAACTATGGCTACACCTTC.

A note on this clonotype: The junction does not match germline at one end; this may be a read error. This chain joins TRBV2 and TRBJ2-7; 9 nucleotides align to TRBD1. The CDR3 is 11 amino acids. Germline loops: CDR1 SNHLY, CDR2 FYNNEI. The DNA for the CDR3 is TGTGCCAGCCATGATGGGGGGACAGGGCACTTC. Encoded protein: CASHDGGTGHF.